The rows below give T cell receptor beta chains drawn from one sample of a study of shared clonotypes between healthy human individuals. Using immunoSEQ multiplex PCR, the repertoire was profiled, and TCRdb retains in-frame clones only, with some absent. This sample has over 2 million clones, with roughly 95% found just once. The sequenced sample was naive CD4+ T cells sorted from blood. Receptor source: a man in his late teens or twenties in good health. CDR3s include the opening cysteine and the closing phenylalanine or tryptophan. D genes are given only for firm matches. The listing skips clone size in some rows; elsewhere it reads once, few, many or a size class.

TRBJ2-7	TRBV7-9	-	-	CASSSIPAGAGYEQYF	TGTGCCAGCAGCTCAATACCGGCAGGGGCCGGCTACGAGCAGTACTTC
TRBJ2-1	TRBV18	TRBD2	-	CASSPPGGYNEQFF	TGTGCCAGCTCCCCTCCGGGGGGATACAATGAGCAGTTCTTC
TRBJ1-1	TRBV18	-	-	CASSPTAMNTEAFF	TGTGCCAGCTCACCAACAGCGATGAACACTGAAGCTTTCTTT
TRBJ2-4	TRBV7-8	-	-	CASSSVSKNIQYF	TGTGCCAGCAGCTCAGTTAGTAAAAACATTCAGTACTTC
TRBJ2-3	TRBV9	-	-	CASSRGGGDTQYF	TGTGCCAGCAGTCGCGGCGGCGGGGATACGCAGTATTTT
TRBJ1-1	TRBV18	-	few	CASSPIGANTEAFF	TGTGCCAGCTCACCTATAGGGGCGAACACTGAAGCTTTCTTT
TRBJ2-1	TRBV7-2	-	-	CASSPQGRQFF	TGTGCCAGCAGCCCCCAGGGTAGGCAGTTCTTC
TRBJ1-2	TRBV7-9	-	-	CASSLGHREMYGYTF	TGTGCCAGCAGCTTAGGCCACAGGGAGATGTATGGCTACACCTTC
TRBJ2-7	TRBV10-3	-	-	CAIRQETPSYEQYF	TGTGCCATCAGACAGGAGACACCCTCCTACGAGCAGTACTTC
TRBJ2-7	TRBV19	TRBD1	-	CASSTGQGTYEQYF	TGTGCCAGTAGTACAGGACAGGGGACCTACGAGCAGTACTTC
TRBJ2-2	TRBV5-1	TRBD1	-	CASTLQGVKAGELFF	TGCGCCAGCACCTTACAGGGGGTTAAAGCCGGGGAGCTGTTTTTT
TRBJ2-2	TRBV6-1	TRBD1	-	CASSDRGQGTNTGELFF	TGTGCCAGCAGTGACCGTGGACAGGGCACGAACACCGGGGAGCTGTTTTTT
TRBJ2-1	TRBV29-1	TRBD2	-	CSSLPRTSGRAGHNEQFF	TGCAGCTCCCTCCCCAGGACTAGCGGGAGGGCCGGCCACAATGAGCAGTTCTTC
TRBJ2-5	TRBV25-1	-	-	CASSSLRDHQETQYF	TGTGCCAGCAGCAGCCTCAGGGACCACCAAGAGACCCAGTACTTC
TRBJ1-3	TRBV12-5	-	-	CASSLVGNTIYF	TGTGCTAGTAGCCTTGTAGGAAACACCATATATTTT
TRBJ2-7	TRBV30	-	-	CAWSHIPAKGSYEQYF	TGTGCCTGGAGTCACATACCGGCCAAGGGGTCCTACGAGCAGTACTTC
TRBJ2-3	TRBV7-9	-	-	CASTGSTDTQYF	TGTGCCTCTACTGGAAGCACAGATACGCAGTATTTT
TRBJ1-2	TRBV5-1	-	-	CASSLGQSGYTF	TGCGCCAGCAGCTTGGGACAGTCCGGCTACACCTTC
TRBJ2-3	TRBV6-1	-	-	CASSEVSGYTDTQYF	TGTGCCAGCAGTGAAGTGAGCGGCTACACAGATACGCAGTATTTT
TRBJ2-5	TRBV29-1	-	-	CSVEGLDLETQYF	TGCAGCGTTGAGGGGCTAGATTTAGAGACCCAGTACTTC
TRBJ1-4	TRBV30	-	-	CAWSEAGLGNEKLFF	TGTGCCTGGAGTGAGGCGGGGCTGGGTAATGAAAAACTGTTTTTT
TRBJ1-1	TRBV5-1	TRBD1	-	CASSNLAGTGYEAFF	TGCGCCAGCAGCAACCTCGCTGGGACAGGGTATGAAGCTTTCTTT
TRBJ2-3	TRBV10-3	-	once	CAISGRGNGKDTQYF	TGTGCCATCAGTGGAAGGGGGAACGGTAAAGATACGCAGTATTTT
TRBJ2-7	TRBV7-2	-	-	CASSRGGLSYEQYF	TGTGCCAGCAGCCGAGGGGGTCTCTCCTACGAGCAGTACTTC
TRBJ1-6	TRBV30	-	-	CAWSVLGNNSPLHF	TGTGCCTGGAGTGTTCTAGGGAATAATTCACCCCTCCACTTT
TRBJ1-2	TRBV18	-	-	CASSPPVGEAYGYTF	TGTGCCAGCTCACCCCCTGTGGGGGAGGCCTATGGCTACACCTTC
TRBJ1-2	TRBV2	-	-	CASSEAFPNYGYTF	TGTGCCAGCAGTGAAGCGTTTCCGAACTATGGCTACACCTTC
TRBJ2-7	TRBV28	TRBD1	-	CASKPRGQGSSNSYEQYF	TGTGCCAGCAAACCTCGGGGACAGGGATCCTCAAACTCCTACGAGCAGTACTTC
TRBJ2-3	TRBV4-1	-	once	CASSLEGDTQYF	TGCGCCAGCAGCCTCGAAGGAGATACGCAGTATTTT
TRBJ2-3	TRBV27	TRBD1	-	CASSISDGTVVKSTDTQYF	TGTGCCAGCAGTATCTCCGACGGGACAGTGGTAAAAAGCACAGATACGCAGTATTTT
TRBJ1-5	TRBV29-1	TRBD1	-	CSVGQGQGFNQPQHF	TGCAGCGTTGGACAGGGACAGGGGTTCAATCAGCCCCAGCATTTT
TRBJ2-3	TRBV6-5	-	-	CASSYSTGSMADTQYF	TGTGCCAGCAGTTACTCCACAGGGTCTATGGCAGATACGCAGTATTTT
TRBJ2-7	TRBV30	-	-	CAWSTPGTHYEQYF	TGTGCCTGGAGTACCCCCGGGACCCACTACGAGCAGTACTTC
TRBJ2-7	TRBV4-1	TRBD1	once	CASSQTPTGTYEQYF	TGCGCCAGCAGCCAAACCCCGACAGGGACCTACGAGCAGTACTTC
TRBJ1-5	TRBV28	TRBD1	-	CASRGGGQSHQPQHF	TGTGCCAGCAGAGGTGGGGGACAGTCGCATCAGCCCCAGCATTTT
TRBJ1-3	TRBV28	TRBD1	-	CASSSQGAGSGNTIYF	TGTGCCAGCAGTTCCCAGGGGGCCGGATCTGGAAACACCATATATTTT
TRBJ1-2	TRBV10-2	TRBD1	-	CASSPGQGAGGYTF	TGCGCCAGCAGCCCGGGACAGGGGGCTGGCGGCTACACCTTC